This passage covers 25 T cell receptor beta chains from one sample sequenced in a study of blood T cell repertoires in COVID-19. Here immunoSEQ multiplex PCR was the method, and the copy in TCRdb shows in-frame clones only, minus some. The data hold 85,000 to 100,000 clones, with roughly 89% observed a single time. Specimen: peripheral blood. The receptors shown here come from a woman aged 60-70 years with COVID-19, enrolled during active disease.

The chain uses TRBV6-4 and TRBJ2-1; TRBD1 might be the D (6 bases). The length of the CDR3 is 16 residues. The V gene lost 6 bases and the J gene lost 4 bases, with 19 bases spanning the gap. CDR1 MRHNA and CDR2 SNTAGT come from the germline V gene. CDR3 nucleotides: TGTGCCAGCAGCCCCTTCCAGGGGCGCGGTTACAATGAGCAGTTCTTC. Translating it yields CASSPFQGRGYNEQFF.

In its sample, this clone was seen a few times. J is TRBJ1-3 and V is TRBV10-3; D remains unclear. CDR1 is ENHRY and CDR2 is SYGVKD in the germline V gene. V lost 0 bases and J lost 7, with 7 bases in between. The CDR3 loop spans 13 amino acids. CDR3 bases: TGTGCCATCAGTGAGTCAGAGTGGAACACCATATATTTT. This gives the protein CAISESEWNTIYF.

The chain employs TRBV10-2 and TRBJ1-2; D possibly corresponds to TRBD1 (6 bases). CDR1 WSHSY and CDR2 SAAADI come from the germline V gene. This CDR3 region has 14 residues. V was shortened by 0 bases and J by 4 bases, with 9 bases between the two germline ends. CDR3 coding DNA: TGCGCCAGCAGTGAGTCAGCAGGGGTCTATGGCTACACCTTC. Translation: CASSESAGVYGYTF.

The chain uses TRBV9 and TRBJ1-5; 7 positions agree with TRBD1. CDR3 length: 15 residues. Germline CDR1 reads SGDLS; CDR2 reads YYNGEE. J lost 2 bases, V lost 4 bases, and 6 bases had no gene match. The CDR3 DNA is TGTGCCAGCAGCCGAGACGGGACAGGCAATCAGCCCCAGCATTTT. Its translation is CASSRDGTGNQPQHF.

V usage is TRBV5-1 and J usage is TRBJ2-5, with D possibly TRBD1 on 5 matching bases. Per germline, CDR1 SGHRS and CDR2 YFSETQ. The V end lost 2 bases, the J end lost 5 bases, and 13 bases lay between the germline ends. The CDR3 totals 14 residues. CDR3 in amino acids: CASSLLGRWETQYF. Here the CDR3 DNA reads TGCGCCAGCAGCTTACTGGGGCGGTGGGAGACCCAGTACTTC.

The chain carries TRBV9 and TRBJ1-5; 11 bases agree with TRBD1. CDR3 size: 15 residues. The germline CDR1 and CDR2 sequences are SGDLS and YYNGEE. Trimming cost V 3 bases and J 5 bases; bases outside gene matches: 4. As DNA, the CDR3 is TGTGCCAGCAGCGCCGGACAGGGGGCCCATCAGCCCCAGCATTTT. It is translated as CASSAGQGAHQPQHF. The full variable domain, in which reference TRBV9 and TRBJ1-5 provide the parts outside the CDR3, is DSGVTQTPKHLITATGQRVTLRCSPRSGDLSVYWYQQSLDQGLQFLIQYYNGEERAKGNILERFSAQQFPDLHSELNLSSLELGDSALYFCASSAGQGAHQPQHFGDGTRLSIL.

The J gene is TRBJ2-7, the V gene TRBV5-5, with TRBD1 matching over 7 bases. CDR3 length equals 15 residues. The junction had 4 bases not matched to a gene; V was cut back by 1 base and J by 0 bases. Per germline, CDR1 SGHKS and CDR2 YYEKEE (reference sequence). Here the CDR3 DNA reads TGTGCCAGCAGCTTGAGACAGGGCTTCTCCTACGAGCAGTACTTC. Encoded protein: CASSLRQGFSYEQYF. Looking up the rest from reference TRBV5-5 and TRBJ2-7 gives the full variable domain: DAGVTQSPTHLIKTRGQQVTLRCSPISGHKSVSWYQQVLGQGPQFIFQYYEKEERGRGNFPDRFSARQFPNYSSELNVNALLLGDSALYLCASSLRQGFSYEQYFGPGTRLTVT.

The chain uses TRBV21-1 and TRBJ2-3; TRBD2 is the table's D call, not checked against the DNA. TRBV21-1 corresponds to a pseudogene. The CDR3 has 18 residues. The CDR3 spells CASSKALWTSGDADTQYF. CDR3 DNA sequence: TGTGCCAGCAGCAAAGCGCTTTGGACTAGCGGGGATGCAGATACGCAGTATTTT.

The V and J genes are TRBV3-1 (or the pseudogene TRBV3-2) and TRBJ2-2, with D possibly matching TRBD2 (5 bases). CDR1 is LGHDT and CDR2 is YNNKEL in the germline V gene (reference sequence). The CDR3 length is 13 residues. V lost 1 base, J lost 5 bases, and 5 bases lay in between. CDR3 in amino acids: CASSQAGTGELFF. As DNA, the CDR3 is TGTGCCAGCAGCCAAGCGGGAACCGGGGAGCTGTTTTTT.

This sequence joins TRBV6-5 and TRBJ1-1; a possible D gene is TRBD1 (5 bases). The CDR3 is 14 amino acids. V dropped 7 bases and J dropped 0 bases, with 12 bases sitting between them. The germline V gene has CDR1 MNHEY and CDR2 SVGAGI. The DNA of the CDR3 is TGTGCCAGCAAGGAGGGGCCCCTGAACACTGAAGCTTTCTTT. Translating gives CASKEGPLNTEAFF.

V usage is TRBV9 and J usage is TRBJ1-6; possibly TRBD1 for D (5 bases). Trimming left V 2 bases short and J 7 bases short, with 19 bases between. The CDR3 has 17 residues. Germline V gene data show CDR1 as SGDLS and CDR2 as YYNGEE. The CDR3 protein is CASSVQPGDSANSPLHF. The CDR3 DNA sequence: TGTGCCAGCAGCGTGCAACCTGGGGACTCTGCAAATTCACCCCTCCACTTT.

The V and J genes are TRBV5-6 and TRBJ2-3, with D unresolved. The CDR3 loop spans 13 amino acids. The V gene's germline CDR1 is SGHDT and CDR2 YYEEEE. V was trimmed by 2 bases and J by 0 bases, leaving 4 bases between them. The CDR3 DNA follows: TGTGCCAGCAGCTTAGCTAGCACAGATACGCAGTATTTT. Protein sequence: CASSLASTDTQYF.

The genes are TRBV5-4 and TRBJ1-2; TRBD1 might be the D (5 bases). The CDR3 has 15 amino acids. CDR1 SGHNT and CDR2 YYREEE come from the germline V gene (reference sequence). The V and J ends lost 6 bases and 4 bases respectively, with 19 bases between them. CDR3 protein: CASTPGGSVGYGYTF. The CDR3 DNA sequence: TGTGCCAGCACCCCCGGGGGGTCAGTGGGCTATGGCTACACCTTC.

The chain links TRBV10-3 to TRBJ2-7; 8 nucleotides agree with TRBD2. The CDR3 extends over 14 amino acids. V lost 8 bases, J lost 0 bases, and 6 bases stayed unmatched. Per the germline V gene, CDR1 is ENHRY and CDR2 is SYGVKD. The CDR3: CAIGGGSNSYEQYF. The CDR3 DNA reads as TGTGCCATCGGCGGGGGGTCCAACTCCTACGAGCAGTACTTC.

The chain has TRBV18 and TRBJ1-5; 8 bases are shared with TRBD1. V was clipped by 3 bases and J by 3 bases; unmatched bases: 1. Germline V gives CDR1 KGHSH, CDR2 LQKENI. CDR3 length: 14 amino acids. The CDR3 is CASSPTGVNQPQHF. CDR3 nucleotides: TGTGCCAGCTCACCGACAGGGGTCAATCAGCCCCAGCATTTT.

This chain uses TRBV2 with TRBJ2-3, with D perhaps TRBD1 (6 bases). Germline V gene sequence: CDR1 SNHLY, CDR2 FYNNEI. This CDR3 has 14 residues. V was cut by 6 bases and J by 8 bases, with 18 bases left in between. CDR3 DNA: TGTGCCAGCAGCTTAGAACAGGGTAGGGGTACGCAGTATTTT. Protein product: CASSLEQGRGTQYF.

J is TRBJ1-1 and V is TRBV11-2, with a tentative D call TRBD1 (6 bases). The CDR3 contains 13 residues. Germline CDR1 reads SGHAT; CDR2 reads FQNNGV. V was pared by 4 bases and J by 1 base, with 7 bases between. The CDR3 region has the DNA TGTGCCAGCAGCTGGACAGAGAACACTGAAGCTTTCTTT. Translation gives CASSWTENTEAFF.

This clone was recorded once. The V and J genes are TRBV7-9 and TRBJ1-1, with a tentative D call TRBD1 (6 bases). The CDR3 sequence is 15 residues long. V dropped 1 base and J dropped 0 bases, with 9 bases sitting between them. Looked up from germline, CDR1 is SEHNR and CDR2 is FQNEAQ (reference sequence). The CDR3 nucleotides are TGTGCCAGCAGCTTAGGTCAGGGGATGAACACTGAAGCTTTCTTT. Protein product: CASSLGQGMNTEAFF.

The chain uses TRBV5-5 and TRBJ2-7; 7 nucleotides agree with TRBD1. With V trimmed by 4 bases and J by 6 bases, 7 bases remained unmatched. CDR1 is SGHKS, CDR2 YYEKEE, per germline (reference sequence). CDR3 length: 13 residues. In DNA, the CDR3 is TGTGCCAGCAGCCGGACAGGCGCGGGCGAGCAGTACTTC. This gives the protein CASSRTGAGEQYF.

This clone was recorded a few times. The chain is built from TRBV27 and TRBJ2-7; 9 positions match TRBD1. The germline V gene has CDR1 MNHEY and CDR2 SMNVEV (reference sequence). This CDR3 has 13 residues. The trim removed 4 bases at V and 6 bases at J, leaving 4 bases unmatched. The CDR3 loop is CASSSDRGREQYF. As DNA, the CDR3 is TGTGCCAGCAGTTCGGACAGGGGACGCGAGCAGTACTTC.

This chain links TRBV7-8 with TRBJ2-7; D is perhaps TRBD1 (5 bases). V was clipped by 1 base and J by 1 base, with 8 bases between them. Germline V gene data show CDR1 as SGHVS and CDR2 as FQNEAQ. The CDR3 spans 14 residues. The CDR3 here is CASSLVGASYEQYF. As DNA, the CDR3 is TGTGCCAGCAGCTTAGTTGGGGCGTCCTACGAGCAGTACTTC.

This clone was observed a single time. CDR3 region: CASSEDRDINEQFF. The CDR3 region has the DNA TGTGCCAGCAGTGAGGACAGGGACATCAATGAGCAGTTCTTC. The chain uses TRBV2 and TRBJ2-1; 8 nucleotides agree with TRBD1. The trim removed 3 bases at V and 6 bases at J, leaving 4 bases unmatched. Germline CDR1 reads SNHLY; CDR2 reads FYNNEI. The CDR3 extends over 14 amino acids. The full variable domain, with the rest looked up from reference TRBV2 and TRBJ2-1, is EPEVTQTPSHQVTQMGQEVILRCVPISNHLYFYWYRQILGQKVEFLVSFYNNEISEKSEIFDDQFSVERPDGSNFTLKIRSTKLEDSAMYFCASSEDRDINEQFFGPGTRLTVL.

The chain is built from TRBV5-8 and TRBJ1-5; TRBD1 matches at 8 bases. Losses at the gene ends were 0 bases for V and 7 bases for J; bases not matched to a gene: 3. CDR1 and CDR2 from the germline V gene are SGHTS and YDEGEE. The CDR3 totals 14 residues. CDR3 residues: CASSLGAGGQPQHF. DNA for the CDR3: TGTGCCAGCAGCTTGGGGGCAGGGGGCCAGCCCCAGCATTTT.

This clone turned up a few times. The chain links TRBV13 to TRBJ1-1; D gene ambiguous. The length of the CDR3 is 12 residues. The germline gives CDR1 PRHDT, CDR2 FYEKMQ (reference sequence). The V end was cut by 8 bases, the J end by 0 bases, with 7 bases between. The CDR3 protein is CASRYMNTEAFF. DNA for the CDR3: TGTGCCAGCCGTTACATGAACACTGAAGCTTTCTTT.

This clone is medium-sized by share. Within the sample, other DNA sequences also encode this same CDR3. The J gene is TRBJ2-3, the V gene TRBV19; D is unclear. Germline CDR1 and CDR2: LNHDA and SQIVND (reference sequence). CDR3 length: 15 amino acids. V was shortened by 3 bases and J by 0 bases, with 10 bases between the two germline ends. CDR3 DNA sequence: TGTGCCAGTAGTATCCAAGCGTCTAGCACAGATACGCAGTATTTT. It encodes CASSIQASSTDTQYF.